The 8 T cell receptor beta chains listed next were all sequenced from one sample in a study of blood T cell repertoires in COVID-19. Assay: immunoSEQ multiplex PCR; the TCRdb copy retains only in-frame clones and omits some. The sample has around 340,000 clones, approximately 86% seen once. The material sequenced was PBMCs or T cells enriched from blood (not recorded which). These receptors were collected from a woman between 40 and 55 years old with acute COVID-19.

The chain uses TRBV7-2 and TRBJ1-5, with D unresolved. The CDR3 is 13 residues long. Germline values: CDR1 SGHTA, CDR2 FQGNSA. V was cut by 5 bases and J by 4 bases, with 9 bases left in between. The CDR3 reads CASSPRWNQPQHF. The CDR3 DNA follows: TGTGCCAGCAGCCCTCGGTGGAATCAGCCCCAGCATTTT.

The chain links TRBV7-8 to TRBJ2-1; D is uncertain. V lost 2 bases, J lost 0 bases, and 11 bases lay in between. The CDR3 spans 16 residues. Germline values: CDR1 SGHVS, CDR2 FQNEAQ. CDR3 DNA sequence: TGTGCCAGCAGCTTAATAGGCGGATCCTCCTACAATGAGCAGTTCTTC. Protein: CASSLIGGSSYNEQFF.

The sample holds one count of this clone. The chain links TRBV20-1 to TRBJ2-5; no clear D gene. The CDR3 is 13 amino acids. The germline V gene encodes CDR1 DFQATT and CDR2 SNEGSKA (reference sequence). Trimming left V 3 bases short and J 4 bases short, with 12 bases between. CDR3 sequence reads: CSASSPGSETQYF. The CDR3 region has the DNA TGCAGTGCTAGTAGCCCGGGTTCAGAGACCCAGTACTTC.

The chain employs TRBV7-2 and TRBJ1-2; TRBD1 is a possible D gene (5 bases). The CDR3 has 13 residues. Trimming removed 1 base at V and 8 bases at J, with 11 bases between. Germline V gene data show CDR1 as SGHTA and CDR2 as FQGNSA. CDR3 DNA sequence: TGTGCCAGCAGCTTAGAGGGATGGGGCGGCTACACCTTC. Its protein is CASSLEGWGGYTF.

This clone came up once. Other DNA sequences in the sample encode the same CDR3. The V gene is TRBV6-1, the J gene TRBJ1-2; the D gene is possibly TRBD1 (5 bases). The germline V gene has CDR1 MNHNS and CDR2 SASEGT. The CDR3 extends over 12 amino acids. Trimming removed 3 bases at V and 7 bases at J, with 9 bases between. The CDR3 DNA follows: TGTGCCAGCAGTGACAGGGTTGGTGGCTACACCTTC. This sequence encodes CASSDRVGGYTF.

The gene calls are TRBV28 and TRBJ1-1, with D perhaps TRBD1 (6 bases). The CDR3 extends over 14 amino acids. V lost 2 bases and J 0 bases, leaving 7 bases between the germline ends. Germline-derived CDR1 and CDR2 are MDHEN and SYDVKM. The DNA of the CDR3 is TGTGCCAGCAGTTTAAGACAGGTGAACACTGAAGCTTTCTTT. Translation: CASSLRQVNTEAFF.

This clone has a single count. The genes are TRBV28 and TRBJ2-7; 11 bases are a match to TRBD1. Looked up from germline, CDR1 is MDHEN and CDR2 is SYDVKM. After removal of 4 bases from V and 7 bases from J, the junction contained 12 bases not matched to a gene. The CDR3 extends over 16 amino acids. CDR3 in amino acids: CASSSSGQGASREQYF. The CDR3 nucleotides are TGTGCCAGCAGTTCGAGTGGACAGGGGGCTTCTCGTGAGCAGTACTTC.

J is TRBJ2-7 and V is TRBV11-2; 11 nucleotides align to TRBD2. With V trimmed by 5 bases and J by 4 bases, 7 bases remained unmatched. The CDR3 sequence is 15 residues long. Looked up from germline, CDR1 is SGHAT and CDR2 is FQNNGV. The CDR3 here is CASSQVAGGPYEQYF. Written as DNA, the CDR3 is TGTGCCAGCAGCCAAGTAGCGGGAGGGCCTTACGAGCAGTACTTC.